One sample yielded the 21 T cell receptor beta chains listed below, sequenced in a study of blood T cell repertoires in COVID-19. Only in-frame clones appear in the TCRdb table, and some are missing; sequencing was by immunoSEQ multiplex PCR. The sample carries fewer than 200,000 clones, about 78% recorded once. Sequenced input: PBMCs or T cells enriched from blood (not recorded which). The receptors derive from a woman aged 45 to 65 who had recovered from COVID-19.

The chain recombines TRBV28 with TRBJ1-5, with unresolved D. Trimming left V 8 bases short and J 0 bases short, with 11 bases between. Germline V CDR1 and CDR2: MDHEN, SYDVKM. There are 14 residues in the CDR3. Written as DNA, the CDR3 is TGTGCCAGCCAATCCGGAGGTAGCAATCAGCCCCAGCATTTT. Its protein product is CASQSGGSNQPQHF.

This sequence joins TRBV2 and TRBJ2-1, with TRBD2 matching over 8 bases. The CDR3 covers 15 residues. Per germline, CDR1 SNHLY and CDR2 FYNNEI. After removal of 6 bases from V and 6 bases from J, the junction contained 10 bases not matched to a gene. CDR3 DNA sequence: TGTGCCAGCAGGGTTCTAGCGGGCCTAGGCAATGAGCAGTTCTTC. It specifies CASRVLAGLGNEQFF.

A few counts support this clone. At one of its ends the junction is not consistent with the germline gene, which may arise from a read error. This chain uses TRBV6-5 with TRBJ2-2; D is ambiguous. The CDR3 sequence is 14 residues long. Looked up from germline, CDR1 is MNHEY and CDR2 is SVGAGI. CDR3 nucleotide sequence: TGTGCCAGCAGATACTCTAGGAACACCGGGGAGCTGTTTTTT. As protein: CASRYSRNTGELFF.

The CDR3 loop is CSVVQTGIYGYTF. The CDR3 DNA reads TGCAGCGTCGTCCAGACAGGGATCTATGGCTACACCTTC. The chain uses TRBV29-1 and TRBJ1-2; 7 bases are a match to TRBD1. Germline lookup yields CDR1 SQVTM and CDR2 ANQGSEA. The length of the CDR3 is 13 residues. The ends lost 6 bases at V and 4 bases at J; junction bases unmatched: 8.

The chain recombines TRBV7-2 with TRBJ2-2; the D gene is possibly TRBD2 (5 bases). Germline V gene sequence: CDR1 SGHTA, CDR2 FQGNSA. V was clipped by 8 bases and J by 4 bases, with 14 bases between them. This CDR3 region has 14 residues. The CDR3 DNA follows: TGTGCCAGCCTCATAACGGGAAGCACCGGGGAGCTGTTTTTT. Amino acid sequence: CASLITGSTGELFF.

This clone showed up just a few times. This chain connects TRBV4-1 to TRBJ1-1, with TRBD1 matching 7 bases. Looked up from germline, CDR1 is MGHRA and CDR2 is YSYEKL. This CDR3 is 16 amino acids long. The V gene end was trimmed by 1 base and the J gene end by 0 bases; junction bases not matched to a gene: 5. The CDR3 DNA follows: TGCGCCAGCAGCCAAGCTGACAGGGCATTGAACACTGAAGCTTTCTTT. Its protein product is CASSQADRALNTEAFF.

The genes are TRBV5-1 and TRBJ1-2; D possibly corresponds to TRBD1 (6 bases). Germline CDR1 reads SGHRS; CDR2 reads YFSETQ. V was clipped by 3 bases and J by 6 bases, with 9 bases between them. The CDR3 length is 12 residues. Written as DNA, the CDR3 is TGCGCCAGCAGCTATACAGGGAATGGCTACACCTTC. Translated: CASSYTGNGYTF.

This clone was detected only a few times. The gene calls are TRBV9 and TRBJ2-3, with 14 bases matching TRBD2. The V gene end was trimmed by 1 base and the J gene end by 0 bases; junction bases not matched to a gene: 7. CDR1 is SGDLS and CDR2 is YYNGEE in the germline V gene. This CDR3 spans 19 amino acids. The CDR3 region has the DNA TGTGCCAGCAGCGTACGCGGGACTAGCGGGAGCCCTAGCACAGATACGCAGTATTTT. It translates to CASSVRGTSGSPSTDTQYF. Drawing the rest from reference TRBV9 and TRBJ2-3, the complete variable domain is DSGVTQTPKHLITATGQRVTLRCSPRSGDLSVYWYQQSLDQGLQFLIQYYNGEERAKGNILERFSAQQFPDLHSELNLSSLELGDSALYFCASSVRGTSGSPSTDTQYFGPGTRLTVL.

DNA of the CDR3: TGCGCCAGCAGCCCCGCGACAGGTCACTATGGCTACACCTTC. Translated: CASSPATGHYGYTF. V is TRBV5-1 and J is TRBJ1-2; TRBD1 might be the D (6 bases). Trimming pared 4 bases from V and 3 bases from J, leaving 13 bases between. CDR3 length: 14 residues. Germline V gene lookup returns CDR1 SGHRS and CDR2 YFSETQ.

This clone was recorded only once. The gene calls are TRBV2 and TRBJ1-2; TRBD1 aligns across 7 bases. The V segment lost 4 bases and the J segment 3 bases; nucleotides outside the gene matches: 8. CDR1 SNHLY and CDR2 FYNNEI come from the germline V gene. CDR3 length equals 15 residues. CDR3 sequence: CASSAADRVDYGYTF. The CDR3 DNA follows: TGTGCCAGCAGTGCAGCCGACAGGGTGGACTATGGCTACACCTTC.

This sequence joins TRBV7-8 and TRBJ2-3; the D gene is possibly TRBD2 (6 bases). Per germline, CDR1 SGHVS and CDR2 FQNEAQ. The length of the CDR3 is 16 residues. The ends were cut back, 2 bases at V and 0 bases at J, with 12 bases in the middle. The CDR3, as DNA: TGTGCCAGCAGCTTATCTGGCGGGGCTAGCACAGATACGCAGTATTTT. This encodes CASSLSGGASTDTQYF.

This sequence joins TRBV27 and TRBJ1-5; TRBD1 is a possible D gene (5 bases). CDR1 MNHEY and CDR2 SMNVEV come from the germline V gene (reference sequence). V was shortened by 2 bases and J by 5 bases, with 7 bases between the two germline ends. The CDR3 contains 13 residues. The chain's CDR3 is CASSLGADQPQHF. CDR3 coding DNA: TGTGCCAGCAGTTTAGGGGCAGATCAGCCCCAGCATTTT.

The rearrangement joins TRBV4-2 to TRBJ2-1, with D possibly matching TRBD2 (6 bases). Trimming cost V 4 bases and J 5 bases, with 9 bases left between them. The CDR3 sequence is 13 residues long. In germline, CDR1 is LGHNA, CDR2 YNFKEQ. The CDR3 spells CASSPWGDNEQFF. The CDR3 DNA sequence: TGTGCCAGCAGCCCTTGGGGGGACAATGAGCAGTTCTTC.

V and J are TRBV30 and TRBJ1-2; tentatively, D is TRBD1 (6 bases). The germline V gene has CDR1 GTSNPN and CDR2 SVGIG (reference sequence). V was shortened by 2 bases and J by 3 bases, with 13 bases between the two germline ends. CDR3 length equals 14 residues. The chain's CDR3 is CAWSSTGNHYGYTF. CDR3 nucleotide sequence: TGTGCCTGGAGTTCGACAGGAAACCACTATGGCTACACCTTC.

The rearrangement links TRBV6-2 or TRBV6-3 to TRBJ1-5; no clear D gene. Trimming removed 4 bases at V and 10 bases at J, with 17 bases between. The length of the CDR3 is 14 residues. CDR1 is MNHEY, CDR2 SVGEGT, per germline. Written as DNA, the CDR3 is TGTGCCAGCAGTTCCCGGGGTGGCGGTGGACCCCAGCATTTT. Its protein product is CASSSRGGGGPQHF.

V usage is TRBV10-3 and J usage is TRBJ2-2; TRBD2 matches at 7 bases. The J segment lost 1 base and the V segment lost 3 bases, leaving 2 bases of the junction unmatched. This CDR3 region has 15 residues. In germline, CDR1 is ENHRY, CDR2 SYGVKD. The CDR3 nucleotides read TGTGCCATCAGTGATAGCGGGCTGAACACCGGGGAGCTGTTTTTT. It specifies CAISDSGLNTGELFF.

This chain links TRBV15 with TRBJ1-6; the match to TRBD1 covers 8 bases. The CDR3 runs to 16 residues. With 1 base clipped from V and 14 bases from J, the junction kept 13 bases outside the gene matches. Germline V CDR1 and CDR2: LNHNV, YYDKDF (reference sequence). CDR3 loop: CATSRVPGQVAEALHF. DNA of the CDR3: TGTGCCACCAGCAGAGTACCGGGACAGGTCGCGGAGGCCCTCCACTTT.

This clone has a handful of counts. The V gene is TRBV28, the J gene TRBJ1-2; weak D call: TRBD1 (6 bases). Germline CDR1 reads MDHEN; CDR2 reads SYDVKM. The CDR3 has 14 residues. V lost 3 bases and J 5 bases, leaving 13 bases between the germline ends. The CDR3 sequence is CASSLADSAYGYTF. In DNA form, the CDR3 reads TGTGCCAGCAGTTTGGCGGACAGTGCTTATGGCTACACCTTC.

V and J are TRBV9 and TRBJ2-7; 9 nucleotides agree with TRBD1. Germline V CDR1 and CDR2: SGDLS, YYNGEE. J lost 5 bases, V lost 5 bases, and 11 bases had no gene match. The CDR3 length is 15 residues. CDR3 sequence: CASRRGDRASDEQYF. DNA for the CDR3: TGTGCCAGCAGGAGGGGGGACAGGGCGAGCGACGAGCAGTACTTC.

The chain uses TRBV20-1 and TRBJ2-2, with 10 bases lining up with TRBD2. V was pared by 3 bases and J by 6 bases, with 4 bases of the junction left unmatched. Germline-derived CDR1 and CDR2 are DFQATT and SNEGSKA (reference sequence). There are 14 residues in the CDR3. As DNA, the CDR3 is TGCAGTGCTAGTTCTAGCGGGAGTTCCGGGGAGCTGTTTTTT. It is translated as CSASSSGSSGELFF.

This sequence joins TRBV9 and TRBJ2-5; 9 bases match TRBD2. The CDR3 consists of 15 residues. Unmatched junction bases numbered 6, after V lost 4 bases and J lost 2 bases. Germline V gene sequence: CDR1 SGDLS, CDR2 YYNGEE. The CDR3 is CASSPRLAGQETQYF. CDR3 in DNA: TGTGCCAGCAGCCCTCGCCTAGCGGGGCAAGAGACCCAGTACTTC. Drawing the rest from reference TRBV9 and TRBJ2-5, the complete variable domain is DSGVTQTPKHLITATGQRVTLRCSPRSGDLSVYWYQQSLDQGLQFLIQYYNGEERAKGNILERFSAQQFPDLHSELNLSSLELGDSALYFCASSPRLAGQETQYFGPGTRLLVL.